This is a list of T cell receptor beta chains from one sample in a study of T cell repertoires in cytomegalovirus infection. TCRdb itself ran the reads through MiXCR, one entry per CDR3 protein. The sample contains approximately 600,000 distinct CDR3 sequences, approximately 40% of which appear only once. These receptors have no identified antigens. Material: cultured PBMCs, obtained from culture after CMV antigen stimulation. These receptors were taken from a human donor in good health (CMV status not recorded). Some clones in this sample may be carry-over from other donors' samples. The CDR3 runs from the conserved cysteine through the conserved F or W. A D gene is named only where the DNA matches it firmly. A clone size is listed for some rows: how often the clone was seen (once, few, many), or a class if it is expanded.

j_call v_call d_call clone_size cdr3_length cdr3_nt cdr3_aa
TRBJ1-2 TRBV7-2 . . 12 TGTGCCAGCAGCTATGGGGGGGCTGGCTACACCTTC CASSYGGAGYTF
TRBJ1-2 TRBV7-2 . many 13 TGTGCCAGCACCCCGGGGAGAGACTATGGCTACACCTTC CASTPGRDYGYTF
TRBJ2-3 TRBV5-1 . . 15 TGCGCCAGCAGCCTCTCCGTGGGTTTGGCAGATACGCAGTATTTT CASSLSVGLADTQYF
TRBJ1-2 TRBV6-5 TRBD1 . 13 TGTGCCAGCAGGGAACAGGGGGTGGATGGCTACACCTTC CASREQGVDGYTF
TRBJ2-7 TRBV6-2/TRBV6-3 TRBD2 . 15 TGTGCCAGCAGTTACTCGACACTAGCGGGGAGCGAGCAGTACTTC CASSYSTLAGSEQYF
TRBJ1-5 TRBV7-2 . many 13 TGTGCCAGCAGCTCTCGGTTGGATCAGCCCCAGCATTTT CASSSRLDQPQHF
TRBJ1-4 TRBV5-1 TRBD1 few 15 TGCGCCAGCAGCTATGGGGACAGGGGGAATGAAAAACTGTTTTTT CASSYGDRGNEKLFF
TRBJ2-5 TRBV6-6 TRBD2 . 14 TGTGCCAGCAGTATGACTAGCGGACAAGAGACCCAGTACTTC CASSMTSGQETQYF
TRBJ1-6 TRBV7-2 . many 18 TGTGCCAGCAGCTTAATAACAGTGCTTTTGGGAGGTAGCTCACCCCTCCACTTT CASSLITVLLGGSSPLHF
TRBJ2-1 TRBV7-2 . . 14 TGTGCCAGCAGCGCGTTCCAGGGGACCAATGAGCAGTTCTTC CASSAFQGTNEQFF
TRBJ2-6 TRBV7-8 . . 20 TGTGCCGTTCCTGCTGCCCTTGGCGGGGCCCAACACACTGGGGCCAACGTCCTGACTTTC CAVPAALGGAQHTGANVLTF
TRBJ2-3 TRBV12-3/TRBV12-4 . . 12 TGTGCCAGCAGTTTACGAATTGTTACGCAGTATTTT CASSLRIVTQYF